This TCR beta chain stems from a study of blood T cells in healthy people across ages. For the study at large: There was about one barcoded beta molecule captured by template switching per two T cells.

The CDR3 covers 14 residues. The germline CDR1 and CDR2 sequences are LNHDA and SQIVND (reference sequence). V was shortened by 7 bases and J by 2 bases, with 15 bases between the two germline ends. Notes on the study in general: Possibly, changes in expanded clonotypes were confounded because donor CMV status was unknown.

This clonotype occurred many times. Its target is unknown. PCR was performed a second time for about 6 to 12 cycles using a sample-barcoded 5' primer and a J-beta primer mix. TCRdb recomputed calls from the 5' RACE reads with MiXCR, one row per CDR3 protein. The sample shows 550,000 to 750,000 distinct CDR3 sequences, roughly 20% of them seen only once. Peripheral blood was drawn, around 9.3 milliliters per donor. The receptor was isolated from a man aged 65 to 79 in good health. This chain uses TRBV19 with TRBJ2-7; tentative D call: TRBD2 (5 bases). The material sequenced was blood. This CDR3 reads CASKRAVTTYEQYF. The CDR3 region has the DNA TGTGCCAGTAAACGAGCGGTTACAACCTACGAGCAGTACTTC.